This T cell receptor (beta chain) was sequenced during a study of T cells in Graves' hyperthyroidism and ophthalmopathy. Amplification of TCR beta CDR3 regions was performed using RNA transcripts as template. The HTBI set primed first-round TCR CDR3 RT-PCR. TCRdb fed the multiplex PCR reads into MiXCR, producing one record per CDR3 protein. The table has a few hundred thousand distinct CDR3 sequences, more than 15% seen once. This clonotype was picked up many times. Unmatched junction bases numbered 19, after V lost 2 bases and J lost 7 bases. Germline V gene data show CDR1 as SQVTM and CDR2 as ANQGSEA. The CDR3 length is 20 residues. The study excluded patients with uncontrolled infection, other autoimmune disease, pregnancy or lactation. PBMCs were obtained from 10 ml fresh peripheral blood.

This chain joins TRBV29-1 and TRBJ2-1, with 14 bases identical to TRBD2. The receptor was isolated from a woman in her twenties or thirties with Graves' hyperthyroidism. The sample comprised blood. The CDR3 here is CSVESPGLAGALRLRNEQFF. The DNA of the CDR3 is TGCAGCGTTGAATCGCCGGGACTAGCGGGAGCTCTGCGGCTTAGGAATGAGCAGTTCTTC.